Below, 21 T cell receptor beta chains from the same sample are listed, as sequenced in a study of T-cell memory formation after mild COVID-19. Via MiXCR, TCRdb re-called the 5' RACE reads, giving one row per CDR3 protein. The data contain more than 450,000 distinct CDR3 sequences, roughly 18% of them singletons. The sequenced material came from PBMCs or a T cell subset sorted from them (not recorded which). The receptors shown here come from an adult woman who had mild COVID-19 (a few samples of this study predate the infection). Cell type and time point are not known.

The chain employs TRBV7-2 and TRBJ2-1; D gene unclear. V lost 0 bases and J lost 1, with 19 bases in between. This CDR3 region has 19 residues. Germline CDR1 and CDR2: SGHTA and FQGNSA. CDR3 DNA sequence: TGTGCCAGCAGCTTAGCCCTTGTTGTTCAGGTGGTTTCCTACAATGAGCAGTTCTTC. Translating it yields CASSLALVVQVVSYNEQFF.

The V gene is TRBV27, the J gene TRBJ2-5; D remains unclear. The V gene lost 1 base and the J gene lost 4 bases, with 10 bases spanning the gap. CDR3 length: 14 residues. The germline gives CDR1 MNHEY, CDR2 SMNVEV (reference sequence). Here the CDR3 reads CASSLYGATETQYF. The CDR3 DNA is TGTGCCAGCAGTTTATACGGCGCGACAGAGACCCAGTACTTC.

The genes are TRBV19 and TRBJ1-5; the match to TRBD1 covers 8 bases. CDR3 length: 16 residues. From germline, CDR1 is LNHDA and CDR2 SQIVND (reference sequence). Trimming took 5 bases from V and 7 from J; bases not matched to a gene: 13. This chain's CDR3 is CASSVNTGTGIQPQHF. In DNA, the CDR3 is TGTGCCAGTAGTGTCAACACCGGGACAGGAATCCAGCCCCAGCATTTT.

The CDR3 nucleotides are TGTGCCAGCAGCTTAAAGAGGGCCCTAACTCCGGGACAGGGAAAAACCGGGGAGCTGTTTTTT. Translation: CASSLKRALTPGQGKTGELFF. The V and J genes are TRBV7-3 and TRBJ2-2; TRBD1 matches 9 bases. V shed 1 base, J shed 5 bases, and the junction held 20 bases outside the gene matches. The CDR3 totals 21 residues. Germline V gives CDR1 SGHTA, CDR2 FQGTGA.

The CDR3: CASSYRVGQESTDTQYF. The CDR3, as DNA: TGTGCCAGCAGTTACAGAGTAGGTCAAGAAAGCACAGATACGCAGTATTTT. The V call is TRBV6-2 or TRBV6-3, the J call TRBJ2-3, with unresolved D. Trimming stripped 2 bases from V and 0 bases from J, with 15 bases between. Germline loops: CDR1 MNHEY, CDR2 SVGEGT. This CDR3 is built from 17 residues.

The V and J genes are TRBV9 and TRBJ1-4; TRBD1 matches at 7 bases. J gave up 6 bases and V 0 bases, and 8 bases lay outside the gene matches. Germline CDR1 is SGDLS and CDR2 is YYNGEE. This CDR3 has 16 amino acids. The CDR3: CASSVGRQGMYEKLFF. In DNA, the CDR3 is TGTGCCAGCAGCGTAGGAAGACAGGGAATGTATGAAAAACTGTTTTTT.

The chain uses TRBV6-4 and TRBJ1-6; 9 nucleotides agree with TRBD1. The V gene's germline CDR1 is MRHNA and CDR2 SNTAGT. This CDR3 has 14 amino acids. V dropped 3 bases and J dropped 9; count of bases not matched to a gene: 3. CDR3 region: CASSEGTGRSPLHF. The DNA for the CDR3 is TGTGCCAGCAGTGAAGGGACAGGGCGTTCACCCCTCCACTTT.

This clonotype was seen at least ten times. This chain connects TRBV24-1 to TRBJ2-1; D is unclear. Germline CDR1 KGHDR, CDR2 SFDVKD. V lost 3 bases and J lost 9, with 11 bases in between. CDR3 length equals 13 residues. The CDR3 loop is CATSDPRRSEQFF. Written as DNA, the CDR3 is TGTGCCACCAGTGATCCCCGAAGGTCTGAGCAGTTCTTC.

This clonotype has more than one count but fewer than ten. V gene TRBV15 combines with J gene TRBJ2-3; TRBD2 aligns across 9 bases. Per germline, CDR1 LNHNV and CDR2 YYDKDF (reference sequence). J was trimmed by 3 bases and V by 3 bases; bases with no gene match: 7. This CDR3 is 16 amino acids long. In nucleotides, the CDR3 is TGTGCCACCAGCAGGGAGTCTAGCGGGGTAACAGATACGCAGTATTTT. It specifies CATSRESSGVTDTQYF.

The chain joins TRBV12-3 or TRBV12-4 to TRBJ2-3, with a tentative D call TRBD2 (6 bases). Trimming removed 5 bases at V and 2 bases at J, with 20 bases between. The CDR3 totals 17 residues. This chain's CDR3 is CASSPLGREEFTDTQYF. CDR3 bases: TGTGCCAGCAGTCCCCTCGGCAGGGAGGAATTCACAGATACGCAGTATTTT.

The rearrangement joins TRBV6-4 to TRBJ1-1; TRBD1 aligns across 7 bases. V trimming: 2 bases; J trimming: 9 bases; junction bases outside the gene matches: 12. This CDR3 region has 15 residues. Germline-derived CDR1 and CDR2 are MRHNA and SNTAGT. CDR3 coding DNA: TGTGCCAGCAGTGACACTGACAGGGTCGCCGAGAAAGCTTTCTTT. Translation gives CASSDTDRVAEKAFF.

This chain connects TRBV20-1 to TRBJ2-7; TRBD2 is a possible D gene (7 bases). CDR1 and CDR2 from the germline V gene are DFQATT and SNEGSKA (reference sequence). V was trimmed by 6 bases and J by 2 bases, leaving 17 bases between them. This CDR3 spans 14 amino acids. The CDR3 DNA reads TGCAGTGCAGGGGGTGGCGGGAGCCCCTACGAGCAGTACTTC. Encoded protein: CSAGGGGSPYEQYF.

This clonotype was picked up a small number of times. This sequence joins TRBV5-4 and TRBJ1-1; no definite D call. Germline V gene data show CDR1 as SGHNT and CDR2 as YYREEE (reference sequence). The V gene lost 2 bases and the J gene lost 3 bases, with 14 bases spanning the gap. The length of the CDR3 is 15 residues. The CDR3 loop is CASSFSGFGDTEAFF. The CDR3 coding sequence is TGTGCCAGCAGCTTCAGTGGGTTTGGCGACACTGAAGCTTTCTTT.

The chain combines TRBV10-3 with TRBJ1-3, with unresolved D. From germline, CDR1 is ENHRY and CDR2 SYGVKD. CDR3 length equals 17 residues. The V end was cut by 0 bases, the J end by 0 bases, with 12 bases between. The CDR3 region is CAISESGRVNSGNTIYF. In nucleotides, the CDR3 is TGTGCCATCAGTGAGTCCGGAAGGGTTAACTCTGGAAACACCATATATTTT.

V usage is TRBV4-3 and J usage is TRBJ2-6; a weak D match, TRBD2 (5 bases). Germline V gives CDR1 LGHNA, CDR2 YSLEER. This CDR3 comprises 15 residues. V lost 4 bases to trimming and J lost 2 bases, with 9 bases between them. CDR3 protein: CASSRGLAGANVLTF. CDR3 DNA sequence: TGCGCCAGCAGCCGAGGGCTGGCTGGGGCCAACGTCCTGACTTTC.

This rearrangement joins TRBV29-1 to TRBJ2-7; 9 bases match TRBD1. Germline V lookup: CDR1 SQVTM, CDR2 ANQGSEA. The CDR3 extends over 15 amino acids. Germline trimming cut 0 bases from V and 1 base from J; bases unmatched to any gene: 4. The CDR3 region has the DNA TGCAGCGTTGAAGAGGGACAGGGTTTATCCTACGAGCAGTACTTC. Translating gives CSVEEGQGLSYEQYF.

This clonotype has ten or more counts. This chain uses TRBV7-2 with TRBJ2-3; D is uncertain. Trimming left V 6 bases short and J 3 bases short, with 4 bases between. The CDR3 spans 11 residues. The germline V gene encodes CDR1 SGHTA and CDR2 FQGNSA. The CDR3 DNA reads TGTGCCAGCAGAGTAACAGATACGCAGTATTTT. Translating it yields CASRVTDTQYF. Complete variable domain (other parts from reference TRBV7-2 and TRBJ2-3): GAGVSQSPSNKVTEKGKDVELRCDPISGHTALYWYRQSLGQGLEFLIYFQGNSAPDKSGLPSDRFSAERTGGSVSTLTIQRTQQEDSAVYLCASRVTDTQYFGPGTRLTVL.

With regard to this clonotype: Since a much larger clone is just one base distant, this may be a read error. The chain carries TRBV6-5 and TRBJ2-5, with unresolved D. This CDR3 is built from 11 residues. CDR1 is MNHEY, CDR2 SVGAGI, per germline. V was pared by 5 bases and J by 5 bases, with 6 bases between. CDR3 sequence reads: CASSKLETQYF. CDR3 DNA: TGTGCCAGCAGTAAACTGGAGACCCAGTACTTC.

This clonotype was found a few times. The chain is built from TRBV20-1 and TRBJ2-1, with TRBD1 as a possible D gene (6 bases). Germline V lookup: CDR1 DFQATT, CDR2 SNEGSKA (reference sequence). Trimming took 4 bases from V and 0 from J, leaving 10 bases between them. The CDR3 is 14 amino acids. The CDR3 sequence: CSANRDGSYNEQFF. The CDR3 DNA is TGCAGTGCTAACAGGGATGGCTCCTACAATGAGCAGTTCTTC.

This clonotype showed up just a few times. The chain couples TRBV3-1 to TRBJ1-2; 8 bases line up with TRBD1. The CDR3 contains 14 residues. The germline V gene has CDR1 LGHDT and CDR2 YNNKEL (reference sequence). Trimming cost V 3 bases and J 6 bases; bases outside gene matches: 6. CDR3 protein: CASSHSDREHGYTF. Here the CDR3 DNA reads TGTGCCAGCAGCCACTCGGACAGGGAGCATGGCTACACCTTC.

This clonotype was observed a few times. The chain is built from TRBV20-1 and TRBJ2-1, with 11 bases matching TRBD2. The CDR3 length is 16 residues. Germline trimming cut 3 bases from V and 8 bases from J; bases unmatched to any gene: 12. Germline V gene data show CDR1 as DFQATT and CDR2 as SNEGSKA (reference sequence). DNA for the CDR3: TGCAGTGCTAGTTGGTCATTAGCGGGAGGGCTGCATGAGCAGTTCTTC. It specifies CSASWSLAGGLHEQFF.